This passage covers 20 T cell receptor beta chains from one sample sequenced in a study of neurological immune-mediated disorders (dated by TCRdb to between 2018 and 2021). Libraries were made using 5' RACE. The reads were generated on an Illumina HiSeq 2500. TCRdb redid the processing of the public reads, applying fastp at Q25 and MiXCR, and retained in-frame beta chains. Merged by CDR3 protein, the rows form single entries marked with the most common genes and DNA. This sample comprises approximately 50,000 distinct CDR3 sequences, more than 3.5% of them detected only once. 5.5% to 7.5% of the sample is taken by the ten largest. Source material: PBMCs. All receptors derive from a man aged 55 to 70 with multiple sclerosis.

This clonotype was detected only a few times. The chain combines TRBV20-1 with TRBJ1-6; D possibly corresponds to TRBD1 (5 bases). V was pared by 0 bases and J by 8 bases, with 23 bases between. Per germline, CDR1 DFQATT and CDR2 SNEGSKA (reference sequence). The CDR3 runs 18 residues. CDR3 protein: CSARDQSPNRLSDSPLHF. The DNA for the CDR3 is TGCAGTGCTAGAGATCAGTCCCCAAACAGGTTGTCGGATTCACCCCTCCACTTT.

This clonotype has a count of ten or more. The V call is TRBV7-9, the J call TRBJ1-1; D unclear. The germline V gene encodes CDR1 SEHNR and CDR2 FQNEAQ (reference sequence). The ends were cut back, 0 bases at V and 4 bases at J, with 6 bases in the middle. The CDR3 is made up of 13 amino acids. CDR3 residues: CASSLAGPTEAFF. CDR3 coding DNA: TGTGCCAGCAGCTTAGCCGGGCCCACTGAAGCTTTCTTT.

This clonotype occurred a few times. The V and J genes are TRBV20-1 and TRBJ2-1, with D perhaps matching TRBD2 (6 bases). This CDR3 contains 16 residues. Trimming cost V 6 bases and J 0 bases, with 18 bases left between them. CDR1 is DFQATT, CDR2 SNEGSKA, per germline (reference sequence). CDR3 loop: CSALGGSYSSYNEQFF. The CDR3 coding sequence is TGCAGTGCCCTCGGGGGATCTTATAGCTCCTACAATGAGCAGTTCTTC.

This clonotype was seen many times. This sequence joins TRBV11-3 and TRBJ2-2; D gene ambiguous. The CDR3 length is 15 residues. The germline V gene encodes CDR1 SGHNT and CDR2 YENEEA. V shed 5 bases and J shed 6 bases, with 16 bases lying between them. The CDR3 loop reads CASSLTSGGAGELFF. CDR3 DNA sequence: TGTGCCAGCAGCCTTACGAGTGGTGGGGCCGGGGAGCTGTTTTTT.

V is TRBV10-3 and J is TRBJ1-1; 9 nucleotides agree with TRBD1. The CDR3 is 15 residues long. Germline CDR1 reads ENHRY; CDR2 reads SYGVKD. Losses at the gene ends were 6 bases for V and 1 base for J; bases not matched to a gene: 6. The CDR3 DNA sequence: TGTGCCATCAGGTCTTCGACAGGGGGGAACACTGAAGCTTTCTTT. Protein product: CAIRSSTGGNTEAFF.

This clonotype has a handful of counts. The chain links TRBV20-1 to TRBJ2-7; no firm D call. CDR1 is DFQATT and CDR2 is SNEGSKA in the germline V gene (reference sequence). The CDR3 has 15 residues. V lost 6 bases to trimming and J lost 5 bases, with 23 bases between them. The CDR3 DNA sequence: TGCAGTGCCTCGCCTCGGCTTTGGACGGGCAACGAGCAGTACTTC. Translation: CSASPRLWTGNEQYF.

CDR3 nucleotides: TGTGCCAGCAGTGAAGCGGGGACAAAAGAGACCCAGTACTTC. Amino acids: CASSEAGTKETQYF. This chain connects TRBV25-1 to TRBJ2-5, with D tentatively TRBD1 or TRBD2 (6 bases each). Germline V gives CDR1 MGHDK, CDR2 SYGVNS. The CDR3 extends over 14 amino acids. V was pared by 2 bases and J by 3 bases, with 10 bases between.

This clonotype has only a few counts. This sequence joins TRBV3-1 and TRBJ1-5; no clear D gene. This CDR3 contains 15 residues. V was pared by 3 bases and J by 1 base, with 10 bases between. CDR1 and CDR2 (germline): LGHDT, YNNKEL (reference sequence). CDR3 nucleotides: TGTGCCAGCAGCCAGGGATTTAGGAGCAATCAGCCCCAGCATTTT. Protein sequence: CASSQGFRSNQPQHF.

This clonotype was seen ten or more times. The rearrangement uses TRBV20-1 and TRBJ1-5; D remains unclear. There are 15 residues in the CDR3. Germline assignment: CDR1 DFQATT and CDR2 SNEGSKA (reference sequence). V was clipped by 3 bases and J by 0 bases, with 12 bases between them. The CDR3 is CSASYRVDSNQPQHF. The CDR3 coding sequence is TGCAGTGCTAGCTATCGGGTAGATAGCAATCAGCCCCAGCATTTT.

In its sample, this clonotype was seen many times. This chain links TRBV20-1 with TRBJ1-2; 7 bases map to TRBD1. Germline loops: CDR1 DFQATT, CDR2 SNEGSKA (reference sequence). The ends lost 0 bases at V and 8 bases at J; junction bases unmatched: 9. The CDR3 has 14 residues. Here the CDR3 reads CSARDRSGTAGYTF. Written as DNA, the CDR3 is TGCAGTGCTAGAGATAGGAGCGGGACAGCGGGCTACACCTTC.

Many counts were recorded for this clonotype. The gene calls are TRBV28 and TRBJ1-3; D is unresolved. Trimming took 6 bases from V and 4 from J, leaving 7 bases between them. This CDR3 has 12 residues. Germline CDR1 MDHEN, CDR2 SYDVKM. The CDR3 loop is CASRTVGNTIYF. The CDR3, as DNA: TGTGCCAGCAGAACAGTGGGAAACACCATATATTTT.

This clonotype was seen ten or more times. V is TRBV20-1 and J is TRBJ1-1, with D possibly being TRBD1 (6 bases). Germline V gives CDR1 DFQATT, CDR2 SNEGSKA (reference sequence). Trimming pared 5 bases from V and 4 bases from J, leaving 14 bases between. The CDR3 is 13 amino acids. The CDR3 DNA is TGCAGTGCTGCCCAGGGGAGGACCACTGAAGCTTTCTTT. The encoded protein is CSAAQGRTTEAFF.

The sample holds many counts of this clonotype. The chain employs TRBV20-1 and TRBJ2-3; TRBD1 is a possible D gene (5 bases). The CDR3 totals 13 residues. Germline loops: CDR1 DFQATT, CDR2 SNEGSKA (reference sequence). Trimming shortened V by 3 bases and J by 2 bases, and 9 bases separated the two germline ends. This CDR3 reads CSASAGNTDTQYF. The CDR3 DNA follows: TGCAGTGCTAGTGCAGGGAACACAGATACGCAGTATTTT.

This clonotype has a count of ten or more. This sequence joins TRBV20-1 and TRBJ2-1; 7 nucleotides agree with TRBD1. V dropped 1 base and J dropped 2; count of bases not matched to a gene: 5. Germline lookup yields CDR1 DFQATT and CDR2 SNEGSKA (reference sequence). The CDR3 sequence is 15 residues long. DNA for the CDR3: TGCAGTGCTAGAGCCCGACAGGGAACCTACAATGAGCAGTTCTTC. This codes for CSARARQGTYNEQFF.

There are many counts of this clonotype. This chain uses TRBV2 with TRBJ2-7, with 8 bases identical to TRBD2. From germline, CDR1 is SNHLY and CDR2 FYNNEI. CDR3 length: 12 residues. The J segment lost 5 bases and the V segment lost 8 bases, leaving 5 bases of the junction unmatched. The CDR3 loop reads CASVAGKNEQYF. The CDR3 coding sequence is TGTGCCAGCGTAGCGGGGAAGAACGAGCAGTACTTC.

There are many counts of this clonotype. This chain uses TRBV27 with TRBJ1-2; D is perhaps TRBD1 (6 bases). Per the germline V gene, CDR1 is MNHEY and CDR2 is SMNVEV (reference sequence). Trimming shortened V by 5 bases and J by 8 bases, and 12 bases separated the two germline ends. This CDR3 has 12 amino acids. The CDR3 here is CASSTGDNGYTF. In DNA form, the CDR3 reads TGTGCCAGCAGTACCGGGGACAACGGCTACACCTTC.

The sample holds many counts of this clonotype. The chain links TRBV3-1 to TRBJ2-7; D is undetermined. Trimming removed 4 bases at V and 4 bases at J, with 14 bases between. This CDR3 has 14 amino acids. CDR1 is LGHDT, CDR2 YNNKEL, per germline (reference sequence). The CDR3 DNA reads TGTGCCAGCAGCCCAGGATCTTCCCAGTACGAGCAGTACTTC. Protein: CASSPGSSQYEQYF.

As for this clonotype: With a much larger clone just one base away, this may be a read error. V usage is TRBV24-1 and J usage is TRBJ2-1; TRBD1 is a possible D gene (5 bases). Per germline, CDR1 KGHDR and CDR2 SFDVKD. The CDR3 length is 12 residues. The CDR3 region has the DNA TGTGACACCAGTGATCTCAGGGCGGAGCAGTTCTTC. Translation: CDTSDLRAEQFF.

This clonotype was found many times. The V call is TRBV20-1, the J call TRBJ2-3, with TRBD2 identical over 12 bases. Germline loops: CDR1 DFQATT, CDR2 SNEGSKA (reference sequence). The junction had 6 bases not matched to a gene; V was cut back by 3 bases and J by 5 bases. CDR3 length equals 15 residues. CDR3 coding DNA: TGCAGTGCTAGCGGACTAGCGGGGCCGAGAGATACGCAGTATTTT. Protein sequence: CSASGLAGPRDTQYF.

This clonotype was detected many times. The chain uses TRBV6-5 and TRBJ2-7; 8 bases are a match to TRBD2. The CDR3 extends over 13 amino acids. Germline lookup yields CDR1 MNHEY and CDR2 SVGAGI. With V trimmed by 7 bases and J by 2 bases, 4 bases remained unmatched. The DNA for the CDR3 is TGTGCCAGCACCCGTAGCGGGGCCTACGAGCAGTACTTC. Translation: CASTRSGAYEQYF.